This note documents a single T cell receptor (beta chain) sequence. Its target is not known. Data came from immunoSEQ multiplex PCR; TCRdb stores just in-frame clones and leaves some out. The data hold roughly 66,000 clones, with around four fifths observed a single time. The data were obtained in a study of T cell responses to AZD1222 COVID-19 vaccine. Study-wide points: Clonal diversity was possibly underestimated, and the donors were mostly white British, with more females. At baseline, seropositivity was found in only a handful of AZD1222 recipients. CD4 TCRs covered the whole spike, strongest at regions 160-218 and 743-854.

V dropped 0 bases and J dropped 4 bases, with 12 bases sitting between them. The length of the CDR3 is 15 residues. Germline assignment: CDR1 MDHEN and CDR2 SYDVKM. The rearrangement joins TRBV28 to TRBJ1-1; D not certain. Sequenced here: peripheral blood, sampled on day 0 of AZD1222 vaccination. The sequence was collected from an adult in good health. CDR3 bases: TGTGCCAGCAGTTTATGGCGTGGGAAAGGCACTGAAGCTTTCTTT. This codes for CASSLWRGKGTEAFF.